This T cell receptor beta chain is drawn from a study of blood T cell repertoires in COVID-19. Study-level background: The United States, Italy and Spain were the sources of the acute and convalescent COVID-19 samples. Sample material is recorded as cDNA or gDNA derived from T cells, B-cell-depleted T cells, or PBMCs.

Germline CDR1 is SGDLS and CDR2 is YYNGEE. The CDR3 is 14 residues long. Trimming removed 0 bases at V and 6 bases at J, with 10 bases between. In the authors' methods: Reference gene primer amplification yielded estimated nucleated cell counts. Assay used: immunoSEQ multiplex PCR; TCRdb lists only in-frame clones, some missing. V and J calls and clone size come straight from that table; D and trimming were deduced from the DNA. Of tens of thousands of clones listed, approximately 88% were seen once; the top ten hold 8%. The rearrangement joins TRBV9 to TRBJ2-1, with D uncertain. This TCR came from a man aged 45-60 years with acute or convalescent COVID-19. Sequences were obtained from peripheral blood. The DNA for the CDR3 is TGTGCCAGCAGCGTAGACTTTTGGTCCAATGAGCAGTTCTTC. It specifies CASSVDFWSNEQFF.